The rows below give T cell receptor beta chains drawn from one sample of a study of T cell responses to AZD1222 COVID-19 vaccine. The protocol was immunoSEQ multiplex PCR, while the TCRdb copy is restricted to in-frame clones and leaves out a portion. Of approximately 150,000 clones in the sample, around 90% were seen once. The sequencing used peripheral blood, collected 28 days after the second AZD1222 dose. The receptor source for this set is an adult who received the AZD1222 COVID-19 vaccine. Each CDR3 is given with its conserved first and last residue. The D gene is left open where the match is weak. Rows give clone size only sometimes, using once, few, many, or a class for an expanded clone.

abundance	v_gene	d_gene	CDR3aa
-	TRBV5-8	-	CASSPLRPYEQYF
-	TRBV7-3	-	CASSLGQGGGELFF
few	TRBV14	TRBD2	CASSQLAGARTDTQYF
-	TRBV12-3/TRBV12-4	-	CASSSRGSEKLFF
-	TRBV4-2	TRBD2	CASSQVVAGGGGETQYF
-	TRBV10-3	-	CAISEVGEPQHF
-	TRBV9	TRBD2	CASSVAPGRAYNEQFF
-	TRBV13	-	CASSFAVIANYGYTF
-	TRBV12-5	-	CASGLSRTVNYGYTF
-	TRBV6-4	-	CASSEDEVGETIQYF
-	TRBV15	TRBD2	CATSRQLAGGSGEFF
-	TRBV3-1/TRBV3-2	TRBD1	CASSGTGVNTEAFF
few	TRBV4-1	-	CASSQGITGPEQYF
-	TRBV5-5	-	CASSLGGPGHLYNEQFF
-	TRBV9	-	CASSATDYNTEAFF
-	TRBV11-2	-	CASSLVGPPWKEMNTEAFF
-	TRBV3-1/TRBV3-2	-	CASSQVWVTENNEQFF
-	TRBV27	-	CASSSGHSFF
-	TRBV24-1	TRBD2	CATSDSGRAEDTQYF
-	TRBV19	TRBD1	CASSTSGTARRGYTF
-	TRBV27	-	CASSYQGELFF
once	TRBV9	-	CASSVTGGLNTEAFF
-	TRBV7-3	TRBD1	CASSPRPGQGVYEQFF
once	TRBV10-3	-	CAISESIGGFTDTQYF
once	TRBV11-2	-	CASSLGPGGETEAFF
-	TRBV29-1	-	CSVEGGQVTFF
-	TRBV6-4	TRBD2	CASSRLSERGCSYEQYF
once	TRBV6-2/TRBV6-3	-	CASSYSSIGYQPQHF
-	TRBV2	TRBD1	CASRGGQGYGYTF
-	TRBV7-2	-	CASSVLGGLMNTEAFF
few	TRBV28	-	CASSVGPSDAFF